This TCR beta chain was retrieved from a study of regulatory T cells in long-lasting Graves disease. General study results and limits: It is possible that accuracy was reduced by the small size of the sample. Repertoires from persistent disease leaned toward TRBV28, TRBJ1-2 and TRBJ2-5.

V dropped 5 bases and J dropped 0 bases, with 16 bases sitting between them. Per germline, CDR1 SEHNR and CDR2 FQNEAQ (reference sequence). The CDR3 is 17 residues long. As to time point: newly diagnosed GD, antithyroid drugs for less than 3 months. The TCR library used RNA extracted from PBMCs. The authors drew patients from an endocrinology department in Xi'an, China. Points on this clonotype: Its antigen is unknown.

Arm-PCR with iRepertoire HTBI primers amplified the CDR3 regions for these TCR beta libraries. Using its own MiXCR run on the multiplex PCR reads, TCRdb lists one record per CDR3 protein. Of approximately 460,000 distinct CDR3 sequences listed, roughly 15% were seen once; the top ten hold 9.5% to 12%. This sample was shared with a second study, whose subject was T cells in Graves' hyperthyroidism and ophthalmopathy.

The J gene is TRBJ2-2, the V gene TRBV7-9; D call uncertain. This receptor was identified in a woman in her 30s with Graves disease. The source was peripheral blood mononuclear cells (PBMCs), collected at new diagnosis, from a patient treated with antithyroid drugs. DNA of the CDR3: TGTGCCAGCAGCGGACGATCAGGATCCACGAACACCGGGGAGCTGTTTTTT. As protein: CASSGRSGSTNTGELFF.